Listed below are T cell receptor beta chains from one sample, sequenced in a study of cytotoxic CD8 clonotypes in ibrutinib-treated CLL. Here immunoSEQ multiplex PCR was the method, and the copy in TCRdb shows in-frame clones only, minus some. The repertoire includes some 200,000 clones, about four fifths of them detected once, and over 9.5% sits in the top ten. Sequenced here: PBMCs, sampled after 12 months of ibrutinib treatment. The receptors here all came from a human donor with chronic lymphocytic leukemia. Each CDR3 is given with its conserved first and last residue. The D gene is left open where the match is weak. Clone size, where shown, is once, few, many, or a class for clones that have expanded.

TGTGCCAGCAGCTCAAGACCTACTAGCGGGGGGGCCAGTGAGCAGTTCTTC	CASSSRPTSGGASEQFF	TRBD2	NA	TRBV13	TRBJ2-1
TGTGCCAGCAGCCCAGGGAGGACCGGGGAGCTGTTTTTT	CASSPGRTGELFF	NA	NA	TRBV7-9	TRBJ2-2
TGCGCCAGCAGCTTGGGCGGGACAGGGTCTGCTTCTGGGGCCAACGTCCTGACTTTC	CASSLGGTGSASGANVLTF	TRBD1	NA	TRBV5-1	TRBJ2-6
TGTGCCAGCAGTTTTAGGCAGGTGAACACCGGGGAGCTGTTTTTT	CASSFRQVNTGELFF	NA	NA	TRBV27	TRBJ2-2
TGCGCCAGCAGTGAGTCGGCCTACGAGCAGTACTTC	CASSESAYEQYF	NA	NA	TRBV10-2	TRBJ2-7
TGTGCCAGCAGTTTTCTTTTGGCAGGGGTGGGTGGTGAGGGCACAGATACGCAGTATTTT	CASSFLLAGVGGEGTDTQYF	NA	NA	TRBV28	TRBJ2-3
TGTGCCAGCAGCTTAGGCTACAGGTCGAGCTCCTATAATTCACCCCTCCACTTT	CASSLGYRSSSYNSPLHF	NA	NA	TRBV11-2	TRBJ1-6
TGCGCCAGCAGCCAAGATCTGGGGGACAGGGTTTTCGTAGGGGAAGTGGAGCAGTACTTC	CASSQDLGDRVFVGEVEQYF	TRBD1	NA	TRBV4-1	TRBJ2-7
TGCGCCAGCAGCCAAGAAACGGGAACTAGCCCCATCTACGAGCAGTACTTC	CASSQETGTSPIYEQYF	NA	few	TRBV4-1	TRBJ2-7
TGTGCCAGCAATTTAAACGGAGGCGAGCAGTACTTC	CASNLNGGEQYF	NA	NA	TRBV27	TRBJ2-7
TGCGCCAGCAGCTTTATAGGACGGGATGAAGCTTTCTTT	CASSFIGRDEAFF	NA	NA	TRBV5-1	TRBJ1-1
TGTGCCAGCAAGCGACAGGACCCAAATGAAAAACTGTTTTTT	CASKRQDPNEKLFF	NA	NA	TRBV2	TRBJ1-4
TGTGCCAGCAGTTTGAGGAGGGCCAGGAGAAGCACAGATACGCAGTATTTT	CASSLRRARRSTDTQYF	NA	NA	TRBV28	TRBJ2-3
TGTGCCAGCTCACCACCCACCATGGGACAGGCTCCACCCTACGAGCAGTACTTC	CASSPPTMGQAPPYEQYF	TRBD1	NA	TRBV18	TRBJ2-7
TGCAGTGCTCTAGGTAGTGAAGCTTTCTTT	CSALGSEAFF	NA	NA	TRBV20-1	TRBJ1-1
TGTGCCAGCACCGCGGGACATTCGAACACTGAAGCTTTCTTT	CASTAGHSNTEAFF	NA	NA	TRBV25-1	TRBJ1-1
TGTGCCAGCAGTGGTCCAGGGGCGTGGACCGGGGAGCTGTTTTTT	CASSGPGAWTGELFF	NA	NA	TRBV2	TRBJ2-2
TGTGCCAGTAGTATAGTGGCGGATTCCTACGAGCAGTACTTC	CASSIVADSYEQYF	NA	NA	TRBV19	TRBJ2-7
TGTGCCAGCAGCGTGGACTACAGTGGCGATACGCAGTATTTT	CASSVDYSGDTQYF	NA	NA	TRBV9	TRBJ2-3
TGCAGCGTTGAACGGGGTTGGGGAGGGGAAAAACTGTTTTTT	CSVERGWGGEKLFF	NA	NA	TRBV29-1	TRBJ1-4
TGCGCCAGCAGCTTGGCGGTTGGAAACACCGGGGAGCTGTTTTTT	CASSLAVGNTGELFF	NA	few	TRBV5-1	TRBJ2-2
TGTGCCTGGAGTGTACCTTTGTCGGGGGGGCCGACAGATACGCAGTATTTT	CAWSVPLSGGPTDTQYF	TRBD2	NA	TRBV30	TRBJ2-3
TGTGCCAGCAGCTTATTCGGGGAGCTGTTTTTT	CASSLFGELFF	NA	NA	TRBV5-6	TRBJ2-2
TGTGCCAGCTCCGCATTCGCCCAAGCTTCTTACAATGAGCAGTTCTTC	CASSAFAQASYNEQFF	NA	NA	TRBV18	TRBJ2-1
TGCGCCAGCAGCTTCCTAGCGGGGGAAAATGAGCAGTTCTTC	CASSFLAGENEQFF	TRBD2	NA	TRBV5-1	TRBJ2-1
TGCGCCAGCAGCCCCCAAATAACCTCAGGGGGCTTCGGGCAGTACTTC	CASSPQITSGGFGQYF	TRBD1	NA	TRBV4-1	TRBJ2-7
TGTGCCAGCAGCCAAGGAACAGGGGCGAACACCGGGGAGCTGTTTTTT	CASSQGTGANTGELFF	TRBD1	NA	TRBV4-2	TRBJ2-2
TGTGCCAGTAGTATCACGGGTAGCGGGGTCTACGAGCAGTACTTC	CASSITGSGVYEQYF	TRBD2	NA	TRBV19	TRBJ2-7
TGTGCCAGCAGCTTAGTCGGGACAGGGGTATACGAGCAGTACTTC	CASSLVGTGVYEQYF	TRBD1	NA	TRBV11-2	TRBJ2-7
TGTGCCAGCAGTGGTACGGCAGCTAACTATGGCTACACCTTC	CASSGTAANYGYTF	NA	NA	TRBV2	TRBJ1-2
TGTGCCAGTAGTGCCAGGGAACTGTTTTTT	CASSARELFF	NA	few	TRBV19	TRBJ1-4
TGCGCCAGCGAGGGGACAGGGCCCTCGGAGCAGTACTTC	CASEGTGPSEQYF	TRBD1	NA	TRBV4-1	TRBJ2-7
TGTGCCAGCAGCTTCTTAGGGGGAAAACTGTTTTTT	CASSFLGGKLFF	NA	NA	TRBV5-4	TRBJ1-4
TGTGCCAGCAGCCAGACCGGGACAGGGAGAGATGAGCAGTACTTC	CASSQTGTGRDEQYF	TRBD1	NA	TRBV4-2	TRBJ2-7
TGTGCCACCTGGGACAGTTATAGTTACGAAGCTTTCTTT	CATWDSYSYEAFF	TRBD1	once	TRBV28	TRBJ1-1
TGTGCCAGTAAGGTAGCGGGAGCTTACAATGAGCAGTTCTTC	CASKVAGAYNEQFF	TRBD2	NA	TRBV19	TRBJ2-1
TGTGCCAGCAGCCTCCGGGACAGATTCACAGATACGCAGTATTTT	CASSLRDRFTDTQYF	TRBD1	few	TRBV6-5	TRBJ2-3
TGTGCCAGCAGTCCCTTCGGGACGGTGAACACCGGGGAGCTGTTTTTT	CASSPFGTVNTGELFF	NA	NA	TRBV5-4	TRBJ2-2
TGTGCCAGCAGGGCCGACCCGGAGTCGTCACCCCTCCACTTT	CASRADPESSPLHF	NA	NA	TRBV2	TRBJ1-6
TGTGCCAGCAGCCTGATGACGGAGTCTAACTATGGCTACACCTTC	CASSLMTESNYGYTF	NA	NA	TRBV7-8	TRBJ1-2